This TCR beta chain came from a study of blood T cell repertoires in COVID-19. Across the whole study: The analysed material was cDNA or gDNA that came from T cells, B-cell-depleted T cells, or PBMCs.

Generated by immunoSEQ multiplex PCR, the TCRdb table keeps only in-frame clones and is missing some. The table has more than 250,000 clones, roughly 88% seen once. Trimming removed 6 bases from V and 6 bases from J, with 18 bases in between. CDR3 size: 14 residues. The germline CDR1 and CDR2 sequences are SNHLY and FYNNEI. Patients from Seattle were sampled longitudinally, starting during active infection. This TCR came from a woman aged 30 to 39 with COVID-19, enrolled during active disease. The sample was peripheral blood. The chain employs TRBV2 and TRBJ2-7; tentative D call: TRBD1 (6 bases). The CDR3 reads CASRDSGPGPEQYF. CDR3 nucleotides: TGTGCCAGCAGGGACAGCGGTCCCGGCCCCGAGCAGTACTTC.